What follows is one T cell receptor (beta chain) and its context. Its antigen is as yet unknown. Profiled with immunoSEQ multiplex PCR; TCRdb holds only in-frame clones, not every one. The table has 11,000 or so clones, roughly 70% seen once. The data originate from a study of somatic mutations in cytotoxic T cells in rheumatoid arthritis. Overall study findings and caveats: Patients with a largest CD8+ clone exceeding 20% of CD8+ cells numbered 8 of 65. No antigen targets were known for the expanded CD8+ clones.

Sequenced material: CD8+ T cells sorted from blood. This TCR was sampled from a man aged 65 to 79 in good health.

This CDR3 is CASSTPGTAVETQYF. Written as DNA, the CDR3 is TGTGCCAGCAGTACACCGGGGACAGCGGTAGAGACCCAGTACTTC. The chain carries TRBV27 and TRBJ2-5; 7 nucleotides align to TRBD1. This CDR3 has 15 amino acids. Trimming at V came to 5 bases and at J to 4 bases, leaving 10 bases not matched to a gene. CDR1 and CDR2 from the germline V gene are MNHEY and SMNVEV (reference sequence).